This passage covers 28 T cell receptor beta chains from one sample sequenced in a study of glioma-infiltrating T cells after dendritic cell vaccination. Generated by immunoSEQ multiplex PCR, the TCRdb table keeps only in-frame clones and is missing some. The repertoire holds over 90,000 clones, with roughly 81% as singletons. The sample here was blood, taken before dendritic cell vaccination. The receptors originated from a human donor with glioblastoma.

V usage is TRBV6-5 and J usage is TRBJ1-5; D is perhaps TRBD1 (6 bases). The CDR3 loop spans 13 amino acids. V lost 8 bases, J lost 2 bases, and 10 bases lay in between. Germline CDR1 MNHEY, CDR2 SVGAGI. The CDR3 sequence: CASGRGGNQPQHF. For the CDR3, the DNA is TGTGCCAGCGGCAGGGGAGGCAATCAGCCCCAGCATTTT.

The V gene is TRBV19, the J gene TRBJ2-1; 10 nucleotides align to TRBD2. Germline V gives CDR1 LNHDA, CDR2 SQIVND (reference sequence). V was clipped by 7 bases and J by 9 bases; unmatched bases: 9. The CDR3 is made up of 14 amino acids. The DNA of the CDR3 is TGTGCCAGTAAGGAGCGGGGGGGCCGAAGTGAGCAGTTCTTC. It translates to CASKERGGRSEQFF.

The count of this clone is one. The rearrangement uses TRBV4-3 and TRBJ2-5; D call uncertain. Germline CDR1 and CDR2: LGHNA and YSLEER. The CDR3 is made up of 15 amino acids. Trimming took 0 bases from V and 5 from J, leaving 13 bases between them. The CDR3 DNA follows: TGCGCCAGCAGCCAAGATAAAGGCAGCGCGGAGACCCAGTACTTC. Amino acids: CASSQDKGSAETQYF.

This chain joins TRBV6-4 and TRBJ2-3; TRBD1 is a possible D gene (5 bases). V was pared by 0 bases and J by 4 bases, with 14 bases between. Germline lookup yields CDR1 MRHNA and CDR2 SNTAGT. This CDR3 has 16 amino acids. The DNA for the CDR3 is TGTGCCAGCAGTGACTCGTACAGGAAAAGCCCAGATACGCAGTATTTT. It is translated as CASSDSYRKSPDTQYF.

CDR3 sequence: CAWGKAGYTDTQYF. CDR3 bases: TGTGCCTGGGGAAAAGCGGGGTACACAGATACGCAGTATTTT. V is TRBV30 and J is TRBJ2-3; TRBD2 matches at 7 bases. Unmatched junction bases numbered 7, after V lost 5 bases and J lost 2 bases. The V gene's germline CDR1 is GTSNPN and CDR2 SVGIG (reference sequence). This CDR3 is 14 amino acids long.

The chain employs TRBV6-1 and TRBJ1-1, with 7 bases fitting TRBD1. This CDR3 has 13 amino acids. Germline loops: CDR1 MNHNS, CDR2 SASEGT. V shed 5 bases, J shed 5 bases, and the junction held 5 bases outside the gene matches. The CDR3 region is CASSSTGDTEAFF. DNA for the CDR3: TGTGCCAGCAGTTCAACAGGGGATACTGAAGCTTTCTTT.

The chain recombines TRBV6-1 with TRBJ1-5; perhaps TRBD1 as D (6 bases). The germline V gene has CDR1 MNHNS and CDR2 SASEGT. Trimming cost V 6 bases and J 2 bases, with 14 bases left between them. CDR3 length: 15 amino acids. The CDR3 loop is CASSVTGLGNQPQHF. Written as DNA, the CDR3 is TGTGCCAGCAGCGTTACAGGGTTGGGCAATCAGCCCCAGCATTTT.

The gene calls are TRBV18 and TRBJ1-5, with 9 bases identical to TRBD1. This CDR3 region has 15 residues. V lost 5 bases, J lost 6 bases, and 8 bases stayed unmatched. Germline V gives CDR1 KGHSH, CDR2 LQKENI. The CDR3, as DNA: TGTGCCAGCTCAAAGCCGGGACAGGGAGTTCAGCCCCAGCATTTT. Its protein is CASSKPGQGVQPQHF. Full variable domain (remainder filled in from reference TRBV18 and TRBJ1-5): NAGVMQNPRHLVRRRGQEARLRCSPMKGHSHVYWYRQLPEEGLKFMVYLQKENIIDESGMPKERFSAEFPKEGPSILRIQQVVRGDSAAYFCASSKPGQGVQPQHFGDGTRLSIL.

This rearrangement joins TRBV19 to TRBJ2-3; no firm D call. The V end was cut by 5 bases, the J end by 1 base, with 13 bases between. The CDR3 spans 15 residues. Germline CDR1 LNHDA, CDR2 SQIVND (reference sequence). CDR3 amino acids: CASSWASSRTDTQYF. CDR3 bases: TGTGCCAGTAGTTGGGCCTCATCGCGCACAGATACGCAGTATTTT.

The V gene is TRBV7-8, the J gene TRBJ2-1; 10 bases fit TRBD2. CDR1 and CDR2 from the germline V gene are SGHVS and FQNEAQ. This CDR3 has 15 amino acids. Trimming removed 8 bases from V and 6 bases from J; junction bases left unmatched: 10. Written as DNA, the CDR3 is TGTGCCAGCGCCAACAGCGGGGGGGCTTTCAATGAGCAGTTCTTC. It encodes CASANSGGAFNEQFF.

J is TRBJ2-1 and V is TRBV11-2; 10 bases agree with TRBD2. V shed 0 bases, J shed 8 bases, and the junction held 7 bases outside the gene matches. The germline V gene has CDR1 SGHAT and CDR2 FQNNGV. This CDR3 is 16 amino acids long. As DNA, the CDR3 is TGTGCCAGCAGCTTAGAACCAGCGGGGGGGCGAGATGAGCAGTTCTTC. Translated: CASSLEPAGGRDEQFF.

This chain uses TRBV9 with TRBJ2-5; 11 bases line up with TRBD2. CDR1 and CDR2 (germline): SGDLS, YYNGEE. This CDR3 comprises 15 residues. With V trimmed by 4 bases and J by 3 bases, 5 bases remained unmatched. Here the CDR3 reads CASSPGTSGEETQYF. Written as DNA, the CDR3 is TGTGCCAGCAGCCCAGGGACTAGCGGAGAAGAGACCCAGTACTTC.

The rearrangement links TRBV6-1 to TRBJ1-4; D possibly corresponds to TRBD1 (5 bases). V was pared by 4 bases and J by 4 bases, with 13 bases between. CDR3 length equals 15 residues. The germline gives CDR1 MNHNS, CDR2 SASEGT. The CDR3 sequence is CASSVGGLFNEKLFF. CDR3 DNA: TGTGCCAGCAGTGTCGGGGGACTATTTAATGAAAAACTGTTTTTT.

The chain joins TRBV5-1 to TRBJ2-7, with D unresolved. Germline lookup yields CDR1 SGHRS and CDR2 YFSETQ. The CDR3 loop spans 14 amino acids. V lost 3 bases to trimming and J lost 2 bases, with 12 bases between them. CDR3 sequence: CASSSQTPPYEQYF. CDR3 DNA: TGCGCCAGCAGCTCGCAGACACCTCCCTACGAGCAGTACTTC.

The V gene is TRBV6-1, the J gene TRBJ2-7; maybe TRBD2 (5 bases). Trimming cost V 6 bases and J 6 bases, with 12 bases left between them. The CDR3 runs to 12 residues. Germline-derived CDR1 and CDR2 are MNHNS and SASEGT. The CDR3 DNA reads as TGTGCCAGCAGCTTTACTAGTGGCGAGCAGTACTTC. This gives the protein CASSFTSGEQYF.

The chain combines TRBV30 with TRBJ1-2; 12 nucleotides line up with TRBD1. The length of the CDR3 is 12 residues. CDR1 is GTSNPN, CDR2 SVGIG, per germline (reference sequence). With V trimmed by 5 bases and J by 14 bases, 9 bases remained unmatched. CDR3 in amino acids: CAWPRDRGLWTF. The CDR3 DNA reads TGTGCCTGGCCCCGGGACAGGGGGCTATGGACCTTC.

This rearrangement joins TRBV5-1 to TRBJ2-3; 10 bases fit TRBD2. V lost 6 bases, J lost 2 bases, and 9 bases stayed unmatched. This CDR3 has 16 residues. Germline V CDR1 and CDR2: SGHRS, YFSETQ. The CDR3 loop is CASTVSLAGVTDTQYF. The DNA of the CDR3 is TGCGCCAGCACGGTTTCGCTAGCGGGAGTCACAGATACGCAGTATTTT.

The chain uses TRBV5-6 and TRBJ1-1; D unresolved. V was clipped by 0 bases and J by 1 base, with 10 bases between them. Germline V CDR1 and CDR2: SGHDT, YYEEEE. This CDR3 is built from 15 residues. The CDR3 DNA reads TGTGCCAGCAGCTTGGATATGACAACGAACACTGAAGCTTTCTTT. Its translation is CASSLDMTTNTEAFF.

On this clone: A junction boundary mismatches the germline segment, possibly from a read error. The J gene is TRBJ2-5, the V gene TRBV7-7; 10 nucleotides agree with TRBD2. The germline CDR1 and CDR2 sequences are SSHAT and FNYEAQ (reference sequence). The CDR3 sequence is 16 residues long. As DNA, the CDR3 is TGTGCTAGCAGCTTAGGAGCGGGGGGGTTTGAAGAGACCCAGTACTTC. Protein sequence: CASSLGAGGFEETQYF.

The chain couples TRBV6-1 to TRBJ2-5, with 9 bases fitting TRBD2. Per germline, CDR1 MNHNS and CDR2 SASEGT. The CDR3 is 15 residues long. The ends lost 5 bases at V and 1 base at J; junction bases unmatched: 5. The CDR3 loop is CASSKSSGTQETQYF. CDR3 nucleotides: TGTGCCAGCAGTAAGTCTAGCGGGACCCAAGAGACCCAGTACTTC.

This chain uses TRBV7-8 with TRBJ2-7; TRBD1 matches 10 bases. From germline, CDR1 is SGHVS and CDR2 FQNEAQ. V lost 5 bases to trimming and J lost 0 bases; unmatched junction nucleotides: 10. The CDR3 is made up of 17 amino acids. CDR3 in amino acids: CASSPVTGTGDSYEQYF. The CDR3 DNA reads TGTGCCAGCAGCCCCGTCACCGGGACAGGGGACTCCTACGAGCAGTACTTC.

The chain combines TRBV13 with TRBJ1-1; 7 nucleotides match TRBD1. This CDR3 has 13 residues. Losses at the gene ends were 4 bases for V and 7 bases for J; bases not matched to a gene: 6. CDR1 and CDR2 (germline): PRHDT, FYEKMQ (reference sequence). The CDR3 protein is CASSSWDSREAFF. The CDR3 DNA is TGTGCCAGCAGCTCATGGGACAGCCGTGAAGCTTTCTTT.

V usage is TRBV4-2 and J usage is TRBJ1-3; 9 bases map to TRBD1. Germline V gene sequence: CDR1 LGHNA, CDR2 YNFKEQ. The J segment lost 4 bases and the V segment lost 5 bases, leaving 6 bases of the junction unmatched. The CDR3 is made up of 15 amino acids. The CDR3 coding sequence is TGTGCCAGCAGCAATACCGGGACAGGGGGAAACACCATATATTTT. Protein product: CASSNTGTGGNTIYF.

A few counts support this clone. The chain uses TRBV28 and TRBJ1-1; TRBD1 aligns across 7 bases. V dropped 5 bases and J dropped 14; count of bases not matched to a gene: 8. The CDR3 extends over 11 amino acids. Germline CDR1 reads MDHEN; CDR2 reads SYDVKM. CDR3 sequence: CASSPGTVRFF. DNA of the CDR3: TGTGCCAGCAGTCCCGGGACAGTTCGCTTCTTT.

The chain is built from TRBV5-6 and TRBJ2-3, with a weak D call TRBD2 (5 bases). Germline lookup yields CDR1 SGHDT and CDR2 YYEEEE. The CDR3 is made up of 13 amino acids. V was clipped by 0 bases and J by 4 bases, with 6 bases between them. CDR3 region: CASSLAAADTQYF. The DNA for the CDR3 is TGTGCCAGCAGCTTGGCAGCGGCAGATACGCAGTATTTT.

CDR3 bases: TGTGCCAGCAGCTTAAATTTCGCCGGGGTTGGCGAGCAGTACTTC. Protein product: CASSLNFAGVGEQYF. V is TRBV7-2 and J is TRBJ2-7; possibly TRBD2 for D (5 bases). V was shortened by 2 bases and J by 6 bases, with 17 bases between the two germline ends. The CDR3 contains 15 residues. Per the germline V gene, CDR1 is SGHTA and CDR2 is FQGNSA.

The CDR3 here is CASSQVGQDTDTQYF. The CDR3 DNA reads as TGCGCCAGCAGCCAAGTGGGACAGGACACAGATACGCAGTATTTT. The V gene is TRBV4-1, the J gene TRBJ2-3, with 8 bases that match TRBD1. Trimming took 1 base from V and 2 from J; bases not matched to a gene: 2. Germline CDR1 reads MGHRA; CDR2 reads YSYEKL. The CDR3 runs to 15 residues.

The J gene is TRBJ1-5, the V gene TRBV19; no reliable D call. The CDR3 covers 13 residues. Per germline, CDR1 LNHDA and CDR2 SQIVND (reference sequence). V dropped 0 bases and J dropped 8 bases, with 8 bases sitting between them. This CDR3 reads CASSIDQLKPQHF. The CDR3 DNA reads TGTGCCAGTAGTATAGACCAGTTAAAGCCCCAGCATTTT.